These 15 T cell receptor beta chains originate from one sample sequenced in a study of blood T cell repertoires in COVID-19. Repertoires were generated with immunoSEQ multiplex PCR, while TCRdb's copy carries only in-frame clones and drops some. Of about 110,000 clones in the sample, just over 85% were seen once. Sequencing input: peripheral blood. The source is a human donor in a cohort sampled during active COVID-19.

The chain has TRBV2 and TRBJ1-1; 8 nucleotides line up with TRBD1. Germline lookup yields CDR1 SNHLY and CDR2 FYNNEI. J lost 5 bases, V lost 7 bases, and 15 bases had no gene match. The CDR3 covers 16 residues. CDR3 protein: CASKNWGRGRRTEAFF. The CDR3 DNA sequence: TGTGCCAGCAAGAATTGGGGCAGGGGGCGCCGGACTGAAGCTTTCTTT.

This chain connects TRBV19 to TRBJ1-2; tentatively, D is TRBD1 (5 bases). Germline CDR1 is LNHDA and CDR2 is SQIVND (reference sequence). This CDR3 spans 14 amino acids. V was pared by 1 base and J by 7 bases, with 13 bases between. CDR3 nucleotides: TGTGCCAGTAGTATAGCCCGGCAGGGAAGTGGCTACACCTTC. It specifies CASSIARQGSGYTF.

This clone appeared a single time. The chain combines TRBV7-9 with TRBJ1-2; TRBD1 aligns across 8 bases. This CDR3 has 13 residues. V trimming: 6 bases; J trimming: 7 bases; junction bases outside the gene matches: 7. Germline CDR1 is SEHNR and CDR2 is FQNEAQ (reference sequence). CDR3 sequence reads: CASRPQGALGYTF. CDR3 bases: TGTGCCAGCAGACCCCAGGGGGCGCTTGGCTACACCTTC.

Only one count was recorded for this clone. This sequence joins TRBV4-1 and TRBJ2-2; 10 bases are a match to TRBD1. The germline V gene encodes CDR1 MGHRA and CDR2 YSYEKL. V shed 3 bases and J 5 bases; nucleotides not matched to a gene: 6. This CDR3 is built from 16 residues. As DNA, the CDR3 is TGCGCCAGCAGCCAGGACGGGACAGGGGAAACCGGGGAGCTGTTTTTT. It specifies CASSQDGTGETGELFF.

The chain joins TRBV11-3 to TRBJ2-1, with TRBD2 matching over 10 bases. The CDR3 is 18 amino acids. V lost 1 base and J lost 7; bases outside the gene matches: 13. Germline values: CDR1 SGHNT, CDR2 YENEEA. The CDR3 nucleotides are TGTGCCAGCAGCTTAGGGACCCCGTGGCTAGCGGGGGCTAATGAGCAGTTCTTC. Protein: CASSLGTPWLAGANEQFF.

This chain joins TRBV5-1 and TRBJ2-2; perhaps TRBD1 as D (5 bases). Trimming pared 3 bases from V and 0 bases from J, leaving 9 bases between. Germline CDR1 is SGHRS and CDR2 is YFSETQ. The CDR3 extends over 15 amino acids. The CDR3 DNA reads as TGCGCCAGCAGCTATCAGACAGCGAACACCGGGGAGCTGTTTTTT. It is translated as CASSYQTANTGELFF. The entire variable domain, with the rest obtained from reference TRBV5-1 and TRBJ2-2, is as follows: KAGVTQTPRYLIKTRGQQVTLSCSPISGHRSVSWYQQTPGQGLQFLFEYFSETQRNKGNFPGRFSGRQFSNSRSEMNVSTLELGDSALYLCASSYQTANTGELFFGEGSRLTVL.

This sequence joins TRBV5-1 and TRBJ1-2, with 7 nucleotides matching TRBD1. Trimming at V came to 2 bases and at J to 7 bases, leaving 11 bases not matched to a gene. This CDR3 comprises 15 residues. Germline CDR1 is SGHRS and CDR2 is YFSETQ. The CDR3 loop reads CASSFGTVNFAGYTF. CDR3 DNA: TGCGCCAGCAGCTTCGGGACAGTCAATTTCGCTGGCTACACCTTC. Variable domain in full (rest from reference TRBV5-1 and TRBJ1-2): KAGVTQTPRYLIKTRGQQVTLSCSPISGHRSVSWYQQTPGQGLQFLFEYFSETQRNKGNFPGRFSGRQFSNSRSEMNVSTLELGDSALYLCASSFGTVNFAGYTFGSGTRLTVV.

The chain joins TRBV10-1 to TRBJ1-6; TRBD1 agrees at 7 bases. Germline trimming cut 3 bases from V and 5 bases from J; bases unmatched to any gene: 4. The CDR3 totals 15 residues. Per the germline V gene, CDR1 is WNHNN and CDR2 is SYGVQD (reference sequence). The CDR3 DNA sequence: TGCGCCAGCAGTGAAGGGGGCCCCAATAATTCACCCCTCCACTTT. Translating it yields CASSEGGPNNSPLHF.

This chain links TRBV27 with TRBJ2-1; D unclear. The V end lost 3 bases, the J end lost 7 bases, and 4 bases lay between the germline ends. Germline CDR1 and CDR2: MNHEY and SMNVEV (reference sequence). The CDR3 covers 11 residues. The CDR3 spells CASSLANEQFF. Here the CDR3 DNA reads TGTGCCAGCAGTTTGGCAAATGAGCAGTTCTTC.

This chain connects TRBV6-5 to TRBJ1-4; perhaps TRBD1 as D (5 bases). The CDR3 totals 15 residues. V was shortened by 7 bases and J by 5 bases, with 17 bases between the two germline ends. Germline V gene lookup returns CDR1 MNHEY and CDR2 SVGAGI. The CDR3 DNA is TGTGCCAGCATGGGAGGGACCGCTCTCAATGAAAAACTGTTTTTT. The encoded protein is CASMGGTALNEKLFF.

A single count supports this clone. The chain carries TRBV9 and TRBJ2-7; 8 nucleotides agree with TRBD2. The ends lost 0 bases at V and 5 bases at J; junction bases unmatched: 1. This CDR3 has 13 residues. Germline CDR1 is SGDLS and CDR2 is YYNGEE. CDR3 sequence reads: CASSVGSGNEQYF. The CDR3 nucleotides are TGTGCCAGCAGCGTAGGTAGCGGGAACGAGCAGTACTTC. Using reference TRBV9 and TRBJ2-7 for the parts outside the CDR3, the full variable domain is DSGVTQTPKHLITATGQRVTLRCSPRSGDLSVYWYQQSLDQGLQFLIQYYNGEERAKGNILERFSAQQFPDLHSELNLSSLELGDSALYFCASSVGSGNEQYFGPGTRLTVT.

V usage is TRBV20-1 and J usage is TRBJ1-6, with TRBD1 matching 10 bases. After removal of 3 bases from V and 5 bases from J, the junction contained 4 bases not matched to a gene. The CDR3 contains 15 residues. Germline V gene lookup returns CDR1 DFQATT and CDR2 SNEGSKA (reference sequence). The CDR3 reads CSASRGTGDNSPLHF. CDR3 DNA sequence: TGCAGTGCTAGTCGGGGGACAGGGGATAATTCACCCCTCCACTTT.

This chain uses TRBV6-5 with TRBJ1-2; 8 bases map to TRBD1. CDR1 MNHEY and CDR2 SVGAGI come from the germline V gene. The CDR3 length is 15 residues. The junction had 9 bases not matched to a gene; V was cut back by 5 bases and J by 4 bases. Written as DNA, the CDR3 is TGTGCCAGCAGTACACGGACAGGGAAAGCCTATGGCTACACCTTC. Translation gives CASSTRTGKAYGYTF.

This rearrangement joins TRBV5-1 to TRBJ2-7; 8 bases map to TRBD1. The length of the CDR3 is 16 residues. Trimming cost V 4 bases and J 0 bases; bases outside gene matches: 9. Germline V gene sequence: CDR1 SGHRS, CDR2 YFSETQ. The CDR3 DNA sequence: TGCGCCAGCAGCACGGAACAGGGGGAAAGCTCCTACGAGCAGTACTTC. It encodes CASSTEQGESSYEQYF.

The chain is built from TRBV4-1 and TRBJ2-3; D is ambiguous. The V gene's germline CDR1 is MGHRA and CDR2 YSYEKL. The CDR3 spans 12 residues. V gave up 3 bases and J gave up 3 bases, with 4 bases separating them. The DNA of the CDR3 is TGCGCCAGCAGCCACCCGACAGATACGCAGTATTTT. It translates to CASSHPTDTQYF.